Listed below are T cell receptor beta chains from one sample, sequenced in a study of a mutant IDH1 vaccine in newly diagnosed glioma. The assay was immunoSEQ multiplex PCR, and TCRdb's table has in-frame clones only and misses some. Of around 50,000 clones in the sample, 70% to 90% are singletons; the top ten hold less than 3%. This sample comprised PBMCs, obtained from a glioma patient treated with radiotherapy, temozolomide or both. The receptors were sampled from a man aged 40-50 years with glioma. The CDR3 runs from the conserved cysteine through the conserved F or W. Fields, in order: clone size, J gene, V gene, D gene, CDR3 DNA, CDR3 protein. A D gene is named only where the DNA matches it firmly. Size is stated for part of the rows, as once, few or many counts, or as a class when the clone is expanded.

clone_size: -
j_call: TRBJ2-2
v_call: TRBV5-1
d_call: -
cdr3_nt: TGCGCCAGCAGCTTGTTGACGGCGAACACCGGGGAGCTGTTTTTT
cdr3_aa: CASSLLTANTGELFF

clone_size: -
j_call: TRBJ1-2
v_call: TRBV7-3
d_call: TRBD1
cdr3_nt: TGTGCCAGCAGCCCCAATGGACAGGGTGGCTACACCTTC
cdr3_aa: CASSPNGQGGYTF

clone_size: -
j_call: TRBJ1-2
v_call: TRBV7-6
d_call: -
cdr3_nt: TGTGCCAGCAGCTCTCGTTACTCGGGTGACTATGGCTACACCTTC
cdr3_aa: CASSSRYSGDYGYTF

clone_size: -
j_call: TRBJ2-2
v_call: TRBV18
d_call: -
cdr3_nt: TGTGCCAGCTCACCACCATACAGGGCGAGCGGGGAGCTGTTTTTT
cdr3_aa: CASSPPYRASGELFF

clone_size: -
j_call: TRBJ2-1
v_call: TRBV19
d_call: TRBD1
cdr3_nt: TGTGCCAGTAAGAGGACAGGACACTCCTACAATGAGCAGTTCTTC
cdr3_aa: CASKRTGHSYNEQFF

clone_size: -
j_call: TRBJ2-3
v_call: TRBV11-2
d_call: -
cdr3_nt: TGTGCCAGCAGCTCGACAGCCAACACAGATACGCAGTATTTT
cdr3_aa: CASSSTANTDTQYF

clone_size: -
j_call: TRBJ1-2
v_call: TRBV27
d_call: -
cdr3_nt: TGTGCCAGCAGTTTACGCCCAGAAAGGGGCTACACCTTC
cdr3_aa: CASSLRPERGYTF

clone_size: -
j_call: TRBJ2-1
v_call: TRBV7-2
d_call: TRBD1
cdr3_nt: TGTGCCAGCGGAGGAGGTCAGGGACAGGGTTTGGATGAGCAGTTCTTC
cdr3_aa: CASGGGQGQGLDEQFF

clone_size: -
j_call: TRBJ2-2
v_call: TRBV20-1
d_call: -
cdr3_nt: TGCAGTGCCTACAGACCAGGGGAGCTGTTTTTT
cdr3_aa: CSAYRPGELFF

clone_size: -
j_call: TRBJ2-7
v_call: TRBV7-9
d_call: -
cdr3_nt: TGTGCCAGCAGCTTAGTCGCAGGGAAGATCCTGACCTACGAGCAGTACTTC
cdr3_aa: CASSLVAGKILTYEQYF

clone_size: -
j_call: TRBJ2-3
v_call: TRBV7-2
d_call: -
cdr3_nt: TGTGCCAGCAGCTTAGTTTCCACAGGGAGAACAGATACGCAGTATTTT
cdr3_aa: CASSLVSTGRTDTQYF

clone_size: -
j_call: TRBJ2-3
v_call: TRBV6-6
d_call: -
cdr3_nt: TGTGCCAGCAGTCTCGGGGGCACAGATACGCAGTATTTT
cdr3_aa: CASSLGGTDTQYF

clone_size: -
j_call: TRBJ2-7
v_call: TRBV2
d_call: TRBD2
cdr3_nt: TGTGCCAGCAGGTCCGGGACTAGTGCGCGGCAGTACTTC
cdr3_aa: CASRSGTSARQYF

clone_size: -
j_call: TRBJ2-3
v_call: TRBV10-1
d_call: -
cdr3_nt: TGCGCCAGCAGTGAGGGCAGGAGCCGCACAGATACGCAGTATTTT
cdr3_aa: CASSEGRSRTDTQYF

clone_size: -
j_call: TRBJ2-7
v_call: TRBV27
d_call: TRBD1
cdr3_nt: TGTGCCAGCAGTTTGGCGGGGACAGGGCGAGAGCAGTACTTC
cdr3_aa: CASSLAGTGREQYF

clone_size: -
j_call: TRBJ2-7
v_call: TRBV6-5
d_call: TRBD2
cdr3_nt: TGTGCCAGCAGTTACCAACTAGCGGGGAGCTCCTACGAGCAGTACTTC
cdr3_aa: CASSYQLAGSSYEQYF

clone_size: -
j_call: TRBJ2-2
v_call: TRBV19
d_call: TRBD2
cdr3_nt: TGTGCCAGCCGCCGGCTAGCGGGAGGGAACACCGGGGAGCTGTTTTTT
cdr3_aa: CASRRLAGGNTGELFF

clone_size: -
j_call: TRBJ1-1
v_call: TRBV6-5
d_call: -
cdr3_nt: TGTGCCAGCAGTTCTGGGGGTTGGACTGAAGCTTTCTTT
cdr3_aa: CASSSGGWTEAFF

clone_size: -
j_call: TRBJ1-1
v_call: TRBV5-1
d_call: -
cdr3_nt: TGCGCCAGCAGCTTGGGAGGGGGGAACACTGAAGCTTTCTTT
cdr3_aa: CASSLGGGNTEAFF

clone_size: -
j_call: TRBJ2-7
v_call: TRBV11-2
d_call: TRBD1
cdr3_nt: TGTGCCAGCAGCGACATAGGGGGCCTTCCATCCTACGAGCAGTACTTC
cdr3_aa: CASSDIGGLPSYEQYF

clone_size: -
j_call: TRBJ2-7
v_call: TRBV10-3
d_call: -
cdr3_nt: TGTGCCATCAGTGAGTCAGGACACTCCTACGAGCAGTACTTC
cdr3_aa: CAISESGHSYEQYF

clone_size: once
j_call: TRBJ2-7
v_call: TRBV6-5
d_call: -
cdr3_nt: TGTGCCAGCAGTTACCTTTCGGGGGCTGGCGAGCAGTACTTC
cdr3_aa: CASSYLSGAGEQYF

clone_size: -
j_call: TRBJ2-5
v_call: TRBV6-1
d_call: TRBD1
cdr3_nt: TGTGCCAGCAGCCTGACCGGGACAGGGGGAGAGACCCAGTACTTC
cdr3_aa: CASSLTGTGGETQYF

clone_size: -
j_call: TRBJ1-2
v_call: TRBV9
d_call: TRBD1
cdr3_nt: TGTGCCAGCAGCCCGAAGTCCGACAGGGACTATGGCTACACCTTC
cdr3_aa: CASSPKSDRDYGYTF

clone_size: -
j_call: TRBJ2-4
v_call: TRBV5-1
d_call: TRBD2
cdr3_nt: TGCGCCAGCAGCTCGACTAGCGGGACAGCCAAAAACATTCAGTACTTC
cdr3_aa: CASSSTSGTAKNIQYF

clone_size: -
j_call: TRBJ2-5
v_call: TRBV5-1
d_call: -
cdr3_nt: TGCGCCAGCAGCCTGGTTGCGGGGGCTACGGGTTGGGAGACCCAGTACTTC
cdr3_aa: CASSLVAGATGWETQYF

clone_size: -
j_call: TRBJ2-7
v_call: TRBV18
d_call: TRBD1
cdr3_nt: TGTGCCAGCTCACCCCGGGCAGGGGGAACTGAGCTGGGTGAGCAGTACTTC
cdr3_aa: CASSPRAGGTELGEQYF

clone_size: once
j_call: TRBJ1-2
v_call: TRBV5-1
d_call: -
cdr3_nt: TGCGCCAGCAGCTTGGTAGGAGGGGGATATGGCTACACCTTC
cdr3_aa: CASSLVGGGYGYTF

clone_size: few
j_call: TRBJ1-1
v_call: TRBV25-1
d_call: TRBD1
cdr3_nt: TGTGCCAGCAGCGAACAGGGGTACACTGAAGCTTTCTTT
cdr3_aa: CASSEQGYTEAFF

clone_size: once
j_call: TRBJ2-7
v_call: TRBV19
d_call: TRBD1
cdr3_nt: TGTGCCAGTAGTCTGCAGGGGGACTACGAGCAGTACTTC
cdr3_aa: CASSLQGDYEQYF

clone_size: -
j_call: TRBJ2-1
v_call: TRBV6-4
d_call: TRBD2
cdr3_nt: TGTGCCGCCCCCCTGGGCGGGAGGGCCTACAATGAGCAGTTCTTC
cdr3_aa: CAAPLGGRAYNEQFF

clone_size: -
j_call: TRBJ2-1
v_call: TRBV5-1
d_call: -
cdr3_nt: TGCGCCAGCATGGGGGCGCGCAGTATACGGTTCTTC
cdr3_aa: CASMGARSIRFF

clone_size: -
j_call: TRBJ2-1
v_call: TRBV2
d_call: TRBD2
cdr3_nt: TGTGCCAGCAGTGATCGGACTAGCGGGAGCTATGAGCAGTTCTTC
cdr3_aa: CASSDRTSGSYEQFF

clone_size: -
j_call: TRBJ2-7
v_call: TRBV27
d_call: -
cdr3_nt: TGTGCCAGCAGTTTAATGGAGACGGCGACCTACGAGCAGTACTTC
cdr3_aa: CASSLMETATYEQYF

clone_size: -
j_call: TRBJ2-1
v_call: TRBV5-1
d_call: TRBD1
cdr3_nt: TGCGCCAGCAGCTTGTCGGGACAGGGGGGATACAATGAGCAGTTCTTC
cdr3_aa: CASSLSGQGGYNEQFF

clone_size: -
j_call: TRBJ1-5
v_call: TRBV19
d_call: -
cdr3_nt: TGTGCCAGTAGTCTGGGGGGCACATTAAATCAGCCCCAGCATTTT
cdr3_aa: CASSLGGTLNQPQHF

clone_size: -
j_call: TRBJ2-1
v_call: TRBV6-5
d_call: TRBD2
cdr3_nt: TGTGCCAGCAGCCCTGGCGGGAGGACCTTCAATGAGCAGTTCTTC
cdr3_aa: CASSPGGRTFNEQFF

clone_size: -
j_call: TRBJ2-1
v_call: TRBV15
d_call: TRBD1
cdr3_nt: TGTGCCACCAGCAGTTGGCAGGGGGCCTACAATGAGCAGTTCTTC
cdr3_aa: CATSSWQGAYNEQFF

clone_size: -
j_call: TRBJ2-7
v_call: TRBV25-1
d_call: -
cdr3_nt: TGTGCCAGCAGAGCCGCTTCCTACGAGCAGTACTTC
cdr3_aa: CASRAASYEQYF

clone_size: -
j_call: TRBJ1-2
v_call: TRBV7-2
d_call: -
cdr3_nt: TGTGCCAGCAGCTCGGCCGGCGGGGCCCCGTACTATGGCTACACCTTC
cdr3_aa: CASSSAGGAPYYGYTF

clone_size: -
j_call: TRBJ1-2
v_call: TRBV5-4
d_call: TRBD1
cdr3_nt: TGTGCCAGCAGCTTGGGCCGGGACAGGGACTATGGCTACACCTTC
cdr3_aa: CASSLGRDRDYGYTF

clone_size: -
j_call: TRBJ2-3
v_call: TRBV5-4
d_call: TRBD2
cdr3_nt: TGTGCCAGCAGCTCGCCGACTAGCGGGAACACAGATACGCAGTATTTT
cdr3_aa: CASSSPTSGNTDTQYF

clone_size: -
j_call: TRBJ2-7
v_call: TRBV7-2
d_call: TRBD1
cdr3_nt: TGTGCCAGCAGCTCCGGGCGACAGGGCTACGAGCAGTACTTC
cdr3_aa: CASSSGRQGYEQYF

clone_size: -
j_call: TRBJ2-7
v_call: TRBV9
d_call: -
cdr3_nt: TGTGCCAGCAGCCCCGCTGGACTGTCGGCTTACGAGCAGTACTTC
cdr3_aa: CASSPAGLSAYEQYF

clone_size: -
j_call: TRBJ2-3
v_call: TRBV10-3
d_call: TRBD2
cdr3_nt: TGTGCCATCAGTGAGCGGCTAGCGGGAGAGGGTAGGACAGATACGCAGTATTTT
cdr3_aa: CAISERLAGEGRTDTQYF

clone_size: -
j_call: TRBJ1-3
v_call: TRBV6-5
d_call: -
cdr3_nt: TGTGCCAGTCTGGACGGGGTGAGGGGCACCATATATTTT
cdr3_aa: CASLDGVRGTIYF